This TCR beta chain was recorded in a study of blood T cell repertoires in COVID-19. Libraries were prepared by immunoSEQ multiplex PCR; TCRdb keeps only in-frame clonotypes and omits some of them. The sample has about 240,000 clones; approximately 86% are singletons. Researchers sorted participants into cohorts using their self-reported clinical history. Input material: PBMCs or T cells enriched from blood (not recorded which). This TCR was sampled from a woman between 40 and 55 years old with acute COVID-19.

CDR3 sequence: CSARRGIGQPQHF. The CDR3 DNA reads TGCAGCGCACGTCGGGGGATTGGTCAGCCCCAGCATTTT. This chain joins TRBV29-1 and TRBJ1-5, with a possible D match to TRBD1 (5 bases). The CDR3 is 13 amino acids. V dropped 7 bases and J dropped 6 bases, with 16 bases sitting between them. Germline V gene data show CDR1 as SQVTM and CDR2 as ANQGSEA.